Below are 17 T cell receptor beta chains sequenced from a single sample in a study of blood T cell repertoires in COVID-19. Some clones are missing from TCRdb's copy, which holds only in-frame ones; the method was immunoSEQ multiplex PCR. The repertoire holds some 270,000 clones, with approximately 85% as singletons. The sequenced sample was peripheral blood. The source of these receptors is a woman of 80 years or more with COVID-19, enrolled during active disease.

This clone was recorded only once. The V gene is TRBV14, the J gene TRBJ2-7; D possibly corresponds to TRBD2 (7 bases). Trimming took off 0 bases at V and 2 bases at J, with 20 bases between the two ends. The CDR3 totals 18 residues. Germline CDR1 and CDR2: SGHDN and FVKESK. The CDR3 region has the DNA TGTGCCAGCAGCCAAGATCGCGACAGGACTAGTTCCCCCTACGAGCAGTACGTC. It specifies CASSQDRDRTSSPYEQYV.

This rearrangement joins TRBV10-3 to TRBJ2-5; TRBD2 matches at 8 bases. Germline CDR1 is ENHRY and CDR2 is SYGVKD. Germline trimming cut 8 bases from V and 0 bases from J; bases unmatched to any gene: 5. This CDR3 comprises 14 residues. The CDR3, as DNA: TGTGCCATCTATAGCGGGGAGCACCAAGAGACCCAGTACTTC. Encoded protein: CAIYSGEHQETQYF.

The V call is TRBV21-1, the J call TRBJ1-5. TRBV21-1 is a pseudogene segment. CDR3 length equals 14 residues. Here the CDR3 DNA reads TGTGCCAGCAGCAAAGGTCGGGGGACTCAGCCCCAGCATTTT. Its protein is CASSKGRGTQPQHF.

The V call is TRBV6-5, the J call TRBJ1-4; D gene uncertain. The CDR3 has 15 residues. The V end lost 6 bases, the J end lost 3 bases, and 14 bases lay between the germline ends. CDR1 is MNHEY, CDR2 SVGAGI, per germline. The CDR3 coding sequence is TGTGCCAGCAGGGACGCGGGCCCACCTAATGAAAAACTGTTTTTT. It codes for CASRDAGPPNEKLFF.

The rearrangement uses TRBV21-1 and TRBJ2-6; no check of the table's D call, TRBD1, against the DNA was made. TRBV21-1 is reported as a pseudogene. The CDR3 is 17 amino acids. The CDR3 spells CASSKGRTGAGANVLTF. CDR3 bases: TGTGCCAGCAGCAAAGGTCGGACAGGGGCCGGGGCCAACGTCCTGACTTTC.

The chain uses TRBV6-6 and TRBJ2-7; 9 bases match TRBD2. The V gene end was trimmed by 6 bases and the J gene end by 0 bases; junction bases not matched to a gene: 6. The CDR3 sequence is 15 residues long. CDR1 and CDR2 from the germline V gene are MNHNY and SVGAGI (reference sequence). The CDR3 DNA reads as TGTGCCAGCAGGGACGCGGGGGGGAGCTCCTACGAGCAGTACGTC. It is translated as CASRDAGGSSYEQYV.

The J gene is TRBJ2-1, the V gene TRBV3-1 (or the pseudogene TRBV3-2); 7 bases match TRBD2. V gave up 1 base and J gave up 10 bases; unmatched junction bases: 7. The CDR3 is 14 residues long. Germline-derived CDR1 and CDR2 are LGHDT and YNNKEL (reference sequence). The DNA for the CDR3 is TGTGCCAGCAGCCAAGCGGGGAGGGTAGACGAGCAGTTCTTC. It specifies CASSQAGRVDEQFF.

The chain is built from TRBV11-3 and TRBJ2-5; D not resolved. This CDR3 spans 13 amino acids. Trimming left V 1 base short and J 3 bases short, with 6 bases between. Germline loops: CDR1 SGHNT, CDR2 YENEEA. The CDR3 spells CASSLGAKETQYF. The CDR3 DNA sequence: TGTGCCAGCAGCTTAGGGGCTAAAGAGACCCAGTACTTC.

The rearrangement joins TRBV7-9 to TRBJ1-2; 7 nucleotides line up with TRBD1. Germline assignment: CDR1 SEHNR and CDR2 FQNEAQ (reference sequence). The CDR3 runs 13 residues. Unmatched junction bases numbered 4, after V lost 6 bases and J lost 3 bases. The CDR3 DNA reads as TGTGCCAGCAGTACAGGGGAGGACTATGGCTACACCTTC. Translated, it gives CASSTGEDYGYTF. Looking up the rest from reference TRBV7-9 and TRBJ1-2 gives the full variable domain: DTGVSQNPRHKITKRGQNVTFRCDPISEHNRLYWYRQTLGQGPEFLTYFQNEAQLEKSRLLSDRFSAERPKGSFSTLEIQRTEQGDSAMYLCASSTGEDYGYTFGSGTRLTVV.

V and J are TRBV4-3 and TRBJ2-5; tentative D call: TRBD1 (5 bases). Trimming stripped 1 base from V and 2 bases from J, with 8 bases between. The CDR3 loop spans 14 amino acids. The V gene's germline CDR1 is LGHNA and CDR2 YSLEER. The CDR3 coding sequence is TGCGCCAGCAGCCAAGGTAACAGGCAAGAGACCCAGTACTTC. This translates into CASSQGNRQETQYF.

The gene calls are TRBV7-9 and TRBJ1-4, with D possibly matching TRBD1 (6 bases). The CDR3 sequence is 13 residues long. Per germline, CDR1 SEHNR and CDR2 FQNEAQ (reference sequence). The ends were cut back, 2 bases at V and 8 bases at J, with 9 bases in the middle. In DNA, the CDR3 is TGTGCCAGCAGCTTAACGGGGGGCGAAAAACTGTTTTTT. Protein: CASSLTGGEKLFF.

The chain carries TRBV19 and TRBJ2-4; maybe TRBD1 (6 bases). Germline loops: CDR1 LNHDA, CDR2 SQIVND (reference sequence). This CDR3 contains 15 residues. V lost 5 bases, J lost 0 bases, and 11 bases lay in between. The chain's CDR3 is CASSDGQLAKNIQYF. CDR3 nucleotides: TGTGCCAGTAGTGACGGACAGTTAGCCAAAAACATTCAGTACTTC.

This chain connects TRBV4-2 to TRBJ2-1; 12 bases are a match to TRBD2. J lost 6 bases, V lost 4 bases, and 13 bases had no gene match. This CDR3 is 18 amino acids long. The germline V gene encodes CDR1 LGHNA and CDR2 YNFKEQ. The CDR3 coding sequence is TGTGCCAGCAGCCCACTAGCGGGGGGTGCGGGCAATCGCAATGAGCAGTTCTTC. Encoded protein: CASSPLAGGAGNRNEQFF.

The chain couples TRBV15 to TRBJ2-5; TRBD2 aligns across 15 bases. The CDR3 length is 20 residues. The V and J ends lost 1 base and 2 bases, in that order; junction bases with no gene match: 11. Germline V gene lookup returns CDR1 LNHNV and CDR2 YYDKDF (reference sequence). The CDR3 spells CATSRGTSGGAKIQQETQYF. In DNA, the CDR3 is TGTGCCACCAGCAGAGGGACTAGCGGGGGGGCTAAGATTCAGCAAGAGACCCAGTACTTC.

This chain links TRBV30 with TRBJ2-1, with a tentative D call TRBD1 (5 bases). The CDR3 spans 13 residues. Germline lookup yields CDR1 GTSNPN and CDR2 SVGIG (reference sequence). Trimming left V 3 bases short and J 4 bases short, with 10 bases between. This chain's CDR3 is CAWSPPGYNEQFF. In DNA form, the CDR3 reads TGTGCCTGGAGCCCCCCAGGGTACAATGAGCAGTTCTTC.

The CDR3 DNA sequence: TGCGCCAGCAGAGGCGGGGACACCATATATTTT. As protein: CASRGGDTIYF. The chain links TRBV5-1 to TRBJ1-3, with D uncertain. The V end was cut by 5 bases, the J end by 8 bases, with 8 bases between. Germline assignment: CDR1 SGHRS and CDR2 YFSETQ. The CDR3 loop spans 11 amino acids.

This clone was counted between two and nine times. CDR3 protein: CATLRDRGSEAFF. In DNA, the CDR3 is TGTGCCACCCTTCGGGACAGGGGATCTGAAGCTTTCTTT. The chain recombines TRBV28 with TRBJ1-1; 10 positions match TRBD1. V was pared by 10 bases and J by 6 bases, with 8 bases of the junction left unmatched. The germline gives CDR1 MDHEN, CDR2 SYDVKM. The CDR3 consists of 13 residues.